These 7 T cell receptor beta chains share one sample of origin, sequenced in a study of blood T cells in healthy people across ages. It was with a sample-barcoded 5' primer and a J-beta primer mix that a second PCR of roughly 7 to 12 cycles was run. TCRdb recomputed calls from the 5' RACE reads with MiXCR, one row per CDR3 protein. Of about 780,000 distinct CDR3 sequences listed, 35% to 50% were seen once; the top ten hold 15% to 20%. Sequencing was carried out using blood. These receptors were taken from a man older than 75 in good health.

This clonotype was seen at least ten times. This chain uses TRBV12-3 or TRBV12-4 with TRBJ2-5; D is possibly TRBD2 (6 bases). This CDR3 is 14 amino acids long. The V end was cut by 7 bases, the J end by 3 bases, with 15 bases between. Written as DNA, the CDR3 is TGTGCCAGCAAACGGGGGTTGGCAGAAGAGACCCAGTACTTC. Encoded protein: CASKRGLAEETQYF.

This chain connects TRBV6-1 to TRBJ2-6; D unresolved. The CDR3 is made up of 16 amino acids. Trimming pared 6 bases from V and 0 bases from J, leaving 12 bases between. Germline V gene data show CDR1 as MNHNS and CDR2 as SASEGT. In nucleotides, the CDR3 is TGTGCCAGCAGATTGGACGGTGGCTCTGGGGCCAACGTCCTGACTTTC. This translates into CASRLDGGSGANVLTF.

The chain joins TRBV29-1 to TRBJ2-7; 10 bases map to TRBD1. V trimming: 6 bases; J trimming: 1 base; junction bases outside the gene matches: 9. This CDR3 has 15 residues. The germline CDR1 and CDR2 sequences are SQVTM and ANQGSEA. The CDR3 DNA is TGCAGCGTACCCGGGACAGGGGAAAAGTCCTACGAGCAGTACTTC. This sequence encodes CSVPGTGEKSYEQYF.

Comment on this clonotype: This CDR3 is missing its conserved last phenylalanine or tryptophan, likely due to a read error. The V call is TRBV19, the J call TRBJ2-6; weak D call: TRBD2 (5 bases). The V gene's germline CDR1 is LNHDA and CDR2 SQIVND (reference sequence). The length of the CDR3 is 15 residues. The V and J ends lost 3 bases and 4 bases respectively, with 10 bases between them. This CDR3 reads CASSIRGTGANVLTS. In DNA, the CDR3 is TGTGCCAGTAGTATTCGGGGAACAGGGGCCAACGTCCTGACTTCC.

CDR3 in DNA: TGCGCCAGCAGCTTGGTGGTAGCGGGAGGGCAGAGTGAGCAGTACTTC. Its protein product is CASSLVVAGGQSEQYF. The chain employs TRBV5-1 and TRBJ2-5; 11 bases line up with TRBD2. Trimming cost V 0 bases and J 11 bases; bases outside gene matches: 12. The CDR3 has 16 residues. Looked up from germline, CDR1 is SGHRS and CDR2 is YFSETQ. Full variable domain (remainder filled in from reference TRBV5-1 and TRBJ2-5): KAGVTQTPRYLIKTRGQQVTLSCSPISGHRSVSWYQQTPGQGLQFLFEYFSETQRNKGNFPGRFSGRQFSNSRSEMNVSTLELGDSALYLCASSLVVAGGQSEQYFGPGTRLLVL.

There are a few counts of this clonotype. The chain couples TRBV28 to TRBJ2-7; 7 nucleotides line up with TRBD1. With V trimmed by 6 bases and J by 3 bases, 8 bases remained unmatched. The CDR3 loop spans 14 amino acids. From germline, CDR1 is MDHEN and CDR2 SYDVKM. The CDR3 DNA reads TGTGCCAGCAGCTCTGCGACAGGGAGCTACGAGCAGTACTTC. This sequence encodes CASSSATGSYEQYF.

With regard to this clonotype: At one end the junction does not follow the germline gene, possibly because of a read error. This sequence joins TRBV12-3 or TRBV12-4 and TRBJ2-6; tentatively, D is TRBD1 (5 bases). CDR3 length: 14 residues. The DNA for the CDR3 is TGTGCCAGCACTAGAGGATCTGGGGCCAACGTCCCGACTTTC. Amino acids: CASTRGSGANVPTF.